The clone carrying this T cell receptor beta chain was seen only a few times. What it recognizes is unknown. Mouse germline and gene names are used. The sample belongs to a study of tissue T cells after allogeneic stem cell transplantation. Time point given: mouse harvest day 14 after allogeneic transplant. Mouse grafts combined 10^7 T-cell-depleted bone marrow cells with 10^6 splenic CD5+ T cells. Tissues came from B6→BALB/c major-mismatch GVHD mice at day 7 or 14. TCRdb's copy holds only in-frame clones and misses some; the assay was immunoSEQ multiplex PCR. The sample lists 1,600 or so clones; roughly 52% were seen once. General study results and limits: Limitations included a small, clinically heterogeneous cohort and limited sampling depth. TCR repertoires tracked anatomic similarity, regardless of disease or transplant status. Blood and spleen captured only part of the tissue TCR repertoire.

The clonotype originates from a female BALB/c mouse given C57BL/6 T cells with graft-versus-host disease after an allogeneic hematopoietic cell transplant. The sample was gut tissue.

This CDR3 is CASSLGRASGNTLYF. The DNA read from the CDR3 is TGTGCCAGCAGTCTGGGCAGGGCTTCTGGAAATACGCTCTAT. This chain uses TRBV26 with TRBJ1-3; perhaps TRBD1 as D (5 bases). The CDR3 end lies 1 residue beyond the end of the read and is filled in from the germline J gene. The germline V and J ends were trimmed by 2 bases and 0 bases, with 8 bases remaining between them. Germline V CDR1 and CDR2: KGHPV, FQNQEV (reference sequence). This CDR3 has 15 amino acids.